This T cell receptor beta chain was documented in a study of CD8+CD57+ T cells in acquired aplastic anemia. Profiling of TCR beta VDJ combinations and CDR3 sequences used genomic DNA as template. TCRdb reprocessed the reads with MiXCR, giving one entry per CDR3 protein. Of over 150,000 distinct CDR3 sequences listed, roughly half are singletons. Germline loops: CDR1 LNHNV, CDR2 YYDKDF (reference sequence). Trimming at V came to 4 bases and at J to 2 bases, leaving 9 bases not matched to a gene. The CDR3 length is 17 residues. This chain uses TRBV15 with TRBJ2-2; 8 nucleotides agree with TRBD1. This receptor was taken from a human donor in good health, serving as a control. The sequenced material came from sorted CD4+, CD8+, or CD8+CD57+ T cells (not recorded which) from PBMCs. The CDR3 DNA reads TGTGCCACCAGCATCCTTGGGGACAGGCCTAACACCGGGGAGCTGTTTTTT. Its translation is CATSILGDRPNTGELFF.